Reported below is one TCR beta chain. Its antigen is unknown. Mismatch with germline at one junction end may stem from a read error. The source of the sample is a study of blood T cells in healthy people across ages. Study outcomes and limitations: Diversity estimated from one million T cells was considered an underestimate.

PCR was performed a second time for about 7 to 11 cycles using a sample-barcoded 5' primer and a J-beta primer mix. MiXCR was run by TCRdb on the 5' RACE reads, yielding one entry per CDR3 protein. The table has some 730,000 distinct CDR3 sequences, 22% seen once. CDR3 length equals 12 residues. CDR1 is DFQATT and CDR2 is SNEGSKA in the germline V gene (reference sequence). This TCR was recovered from an older man in good health. Material for sequencing was blood. The chain employs TRBV20-1 and TRBJ2-7; D is perhaps TRBD1 (6 bases). This CDR3 is CSGQGNQETQCF. In DNA form, the CDR3 reads TGCAGTGGCCAGGGGAACCAAGAGACCCAGTGCTTC.